Listed here are 21 T cell receptor beta chains from one sample, sequenced in a study of T-cell memory formation after mild COVID-19. TCRdb redid the calling of the 5' RACE reads with MiXCR, one entry per CDR3 protein. The profile shows hundreds of thousands of distinct CDR3 sequences, around 20% of them singletons. The material sequenced was PBMCs or a T cell subset sorted from them (not recorded which). Receptors were obtained from an adult woman who had mild COVID-19 (a few samples of this study predate the infection). Cell type and time point are not known.

The rearrangement links TRBV2 to TRBJ1-6; D remains ambiguous. Trimming shortened V by 4 bases and J by 7 bases, and 11 bases separated the two germline ends. This CDR3 comprises 14 residues. Germline V CDR1 and CDR2: SNHLY, FYNNEI. Here the CDR3 reads CASSVGERNSPLHF. The CDR3 DNA sequence: TGTGCCAGCAGTGTTGGGGAGCGGAATTCACCCCTCCACTTT. Filled out from reference TRBV2 and TRBJ1-6, the complete variable domain reads EPEVTQTPSHQVTQMGQEVILRCVPISNHLYFYWYRQILGQKVEFLVSFYNNEISEKSEIFDDQFSVERPDGSNFTLKIRSTKLEDSAMYFCASSVGERNSPLHFGNGTRLTVT.

This clonotype was observed once. The V call is TRBV7-8, the J call TRBJ2-7; a weak D match, TRBD1 (5 bases). Trimming shortened V by 1 base and J by 3 bases, and 16 bases separated the two germline ends. CDR3 length: 16 residues. Germline lookup yields CDR1 SGHVS and CDR2 FQNEAQ. CDR3 protein: CASSLVVADGHYEQYF. CDR3 nucleotides: TGTGCCAGCAGCTTAGTGGTTGCTGACGGACACTACGAGCAGTACTTC. Drawing the rest from reference TRBV7-8 and TRBJ2-7, the complete variable domain is GAGVSQSPRYKVAKRGQDVALRCDPISGHVSLFWYQQALGQGPEFLTYFQNEAQLDKSGLPSDRFFAERPEGSVSTLKIQRTQQEDSAVYLCASSLVVADGHYEQYFGPGTRLTVT.

This clonotype was observed a few times. The chain has TRBV18 and TRBJ1-1; D remains unclear. Per germline, CDR1 KGHSH and CDR2 LQKENI. V lost 1 base and J lost 0, with 15 bases in between. This CDR3 region has 17 residues. The CDR3 nucleotides are TGTGCCAGCTCACCACGGAAGGCGGCAGCCATGAACACTGAAGCTTTCTTT. Its translation: CASSPRKAAAMNTEAFF. Based on the CDR3 plus reference TRBV18 and TRBJ1-1, the full variable domain is NAGVMQNPRHLVRRRGQEARLRCSPMKGHSHVYWYRQLPEEGLKFMVYLQKENIIDESGMPKERFSAEFPKEGPSILRIQQVVRGDSAAYFCASSPRKAAAMNTEAFFGQGTRLTVV.

The V call is TRBV7-3, the J call TRBJ2-4; 12 positions match TRBD1. Per the germline V gene, CDR1 is SGHTA and CDR2 is FQGTGA. This CDR3 has 15 amino acids. Trimming removed 5 bases from V and 8 bases from J; junction bases left unmatched: 7. The CDR3 sequence: CASSLGTGGAYIQYF. The CDR3 region has the DNA TGTGCCAGCAGCCTGGGGACAGGGGGCGCGTACATTCAGTACTTC.

The CDR3 DNA reads TGTGCCAGCTCACCACGACAGGGGGGGACCTACGAGCAGTACTTC. It encodes CASSPRQGGTYEQYF. V gene TRBV18 combines with J gene TRBJ2-7; TRBD1 matches 9 bases. Germline V gene data show CDR1 as KGHSH and CDR2 as LQKENI. The CDR3 spans 15 residues. V shed 1 base, J shed 2 bases, and the junction held 3 bases outside the gene matches.

This clonotype was seen only a few times. The chain couples TRBV7-8 to TRBJ2-5, with a tentative D call TRBD1 (6 bases). The germline CDR1 and CDR2 sequences are SGHVS and FQNEAQ. The ends were cut back, 1 base at V and 1 base at J, with 13 bases in the middle. This CDR3 is built from 16 residues. The chain's CDR3 is CASSLEGQTGQETQYF. The CDR3 DNA sequence: TGTGCCAGCAGCTTAGAAGGACAGACGGGCCAAGAGACCCAGTACTTC.

The V call is TRBV2, the J call TRBJ2-1; 11 bases match TRBD1. With V trimmed by 5 bases and J by 7 bases, 1 base remained unmatched. Germline V gene sequence: CDR1 SNHLY, CDR2 FYNNEI. The CDR3 has 13 residues. The CDR3 is CASSRDRGNEQFF. For the CDR3, the DNA is TGTGCCAGCAGTCGGGACAGGGGGAATGAGCAGTTCTTC.

This clonotype was picked up many times. The rearrangement uses TRBV6-5 and TRBJ1-2, with 7 bases fitting TRBD1. The V gene's germline CDR1 is MNHEY and CDR2 SVGAGI. This CDR3 has 11 residues. The V gene end was trimmed by 4 bases and the J gene end by 7 bases; junction bases not matched to a gene: 0. CDR3 coding DNA: TGTGCCAGCAGTTCAGGGGGTGGCTACACCTTC. This codes for CASSSGGGYTF.

This chain connects TRBV15 to TRBJ2-7, with D perhaps matching TRBD2 (5 bases). From germline, CDR1 is LNHNV and CDR2 YYDKDF (reference sequence). CDR3 length: 15 residues. V was shortened by 0 bases and J by 4 bases, with 13 bases between the two germline ends. The CDR3 spells CATSRDLVLGYEQYF. CDR3 nucleotides: TGTGCCACCAGCAGAGATTTGGTACTAGGTTACGAGCAGTACTTC.

This clonotype was seen a single time. V and J are TRBV2 and TRBJ2-1, with 12 bases fitting TRBD2. Per germline, CDR1 SNHLY and CDR2 FYNNEI. The J segment lost 3 bases and the V segment lost 7 bases, leaving 4 bases of the junction unmatched. The CDR3 is 15 amino acids. DNA for the CDR3: TGTGCCAGCAAGTGGACTAGCGGGAACTACAATGAGCAGTTCTTC. This encodes CASKWTSGNYNEQFF. The full variable domain, in which reference TRBV2 and TRBJ2-1 provide the parts outside the CDR3, is EPEVTQTPSHQVTQMGQEVILRCVPISNHLYFYWYRQILGQKVEFLVSFYNNEISEKSEIFDDQFSVERPDGSNFTLKIRSTKLEDSAMYFCASKWTSGNYNEQFFGPGTRLTVL.

This clonotype was observed a handful of times. J is TRBJ2-7 and V is TRBV7-9; D is perhaps TRBD2 (6 bases). Trimming took off 0 bases at V and 0 bases at J, with 15 bases between the two ends. The CDR3 is 17 amino acids. In germline, CDR1 is SEHNR, CDR2 FQNEAQ (reference sequence). CDR3 region: CASSLAVGGGASYEQYF. DNA for the CDR3: TGTGCCAGCAGCTTAGCGGTGGGGGGAGGAGCCTCCTACGAGCAGTACTTC.

The rearrangement joins TRBV7-6 to TRBJ1-2, with D possibly TRBD1 on 6 matching bases. This CDR3 is 14 amino acids long. Per germline, CDR1 SGHVS and CDR2 FNYEAQ. The ends were cut back, 5 bases at V and 2 bases at J, with 12 bases in the middle. The CDR3 is CASSPERGNYGYTF. In DNA, the CDR3 is TGTGCCAGCAGCCCAGAGAGGGGGAACTATGGCTACACCTTC.

The chain links TRBV4-1 to TRBJ2-2; the D is unclear. CDR1 is MGHRA and CDR2 is YSYEKL in the germline V gene. With 0 bases removed from V and 4 bases from J, the gap between germline ends came to 3 bases. The CDR3 extends over 13 amino acids. The DNA for the CDR3 is TGCGCCAGCAGCCAAGATATCACCGGGGAGCTGTTTTTT. Translated: CASSQDITGELFF.

The chain couples TRBV7-2 to TRBJ1-5; perhaps TRBD1 as D (5 bases). V gave up 2 bases and J gave up 1 base, with 21 bases separating them. The CDR3 runs 19 residues. The germline V gene encodes CDR1 SGHTA and CDR2 FQGNSA. The CDR3 DNA is TGTGCCAGCAGCTTAAATCGGGCAGGGCGGGGAAGGAGCAATCAGCCCCAGCATTTT. Translating gives CASSLNRAGRGRSNQPQHF.

The rearrangement uses TRBV7-3 and TRBJ2-3; D not certain. V was shortened by 5 bases and J by 0 bases, with 18 bases between the two germline ends. CDR1 and CDR2 (germline): SGHTA, FQGTGA. The CDR3 length is 17 residues. In nucleotides, the CDR3 is TGTGCCAGCAGCCGAACGGTCCGCGGAACTAGCACAGATACGCAGTATTTT. The encoded protein is CASSRTVRGTSTDTQYF.

The chain recombines TRBV30 with TRBJ2-5; D is perhaps TRBD2 (6 bases). The CDR3 has 13 residues. The germline V and J ends were trimmed by 1 base and 5 bases, with 11 bases remaining between them. Germline-derived CDR1 and CDR2 are GTSNPN and SVGIG (reference sequence). This CDR3 reads CAWSDGGEETQYF. The CDR3 coding sequence is TGTGCCTGGAGTGACGGAGGGGAGGAGACCCAGTACTTC.

The chain carries TRBV11-2 and TRBJ2-5, with 8 bases fitting TRBD2. From germline, CDR1 is SGHAT and CDR2 FQNNGV. Trimming cost V 2 bases and J 2 bases; bases outside gene matches: 4. This CDR3 spans 15 amino acids. The DNA of the CDR3 is TGTGCCAGCAGCTTATGGACTAGCCGACAAGAGACCCAGTACTTC. Translating it yields CASSLWTSRQETQYF.

J is TRBJ2-3 and V is TRBV4-1; D uncertain. V dropped 0 bases and J dropped 5 bases, with 3 bases sitting between them. The germline gives CDR1 MGHRA, CDR2 YSYEKL. The CDR3 consists of 12 residues. CDR3 DNA: TGCGCCAGCAGCCAAGACGGAGATACGCAGTATTTT. It codes for CASSQDGDTQYF.

The table lists this clonotype with a count of one. The V gene is TRBV29-1, the J gene TRBJ2-1; D possibly corresponds to TRBD2 (6 bases). This CDR3 contains 12 residues. Trimming stripped 4 bases from V and 8 bases from J, with 12 bases between. CDR1 is SQVTM, CDR2 ANQGSEA, per germline. CDR3 loop: CSVARPGDEQFF. The DNA of the CDR3 is TGCAGCGTTGCCCGGCCGGGGGATGAGCAGTTCTTC.

The table lists this clonotype with many counts. V and J are TRBV25-1 and TRBJ2-7; D is uncertain. There are 12 residues in the CDR3. V lost 1 base to trimming and J lost 7 bases, with 8 bases between them. Germline values: CDR1 MGHDK, CDR2 SYGVNS. The CDR3 sequence: CASSELAGEQYF. Here the CDR3 DNA reads TGTGCCAGCAGTGAATTGGCTGGGGAGCAGTACTTC.

There are many counts of this clonotype. The CDR3 DNA follows: TGTGCCAGCAGGGACAGGGGAAGGAACACTGAAGCTTTCTTT. Its protein is CASRDRGRNTEAFF. The chain uses TRBV3-1 and TRBJ1-1, with 9 nucleotides matching TRBD1. V lost 6 bases, J lost 1 base, and 3 bases stayed unmatched. Germline values: CDR1 LGHDT, CDR2 YNNKEL (reference sequence). The length of the CDR3 is 14 residues.